This TCR beta chain was retrieved from a study of control samples from healthy donors and cancer patients. Trimming stripped 4 bases from V and 6 bases from J, with 8 bases between. The CDR3 loop spans 12 amino acids. Germline lookup yields CDR1 SGDLS and CDR2 YYNGEE. Using immunoSEQ multiplex PCR, the repertoire was profiled, and TCRdb retains in-frame clones only, with some absent. This repertoire shows about 130,000 clones, 80% to 95% found once; its top ten account for 5.5% to 7%. This clone was found once. The clonotype was recovered from a man aged 18 to 29 in good health. The rearrangement uses TRBV9 and TRBJ1-5, with D perhaps matching TRBD1 (5 bases). Sequencing was carried out using blood. For the CDR3, the DNA is TGTGCCAGCAGCACGGGGGGTCAGCCCCAGCATTTT. Amino acid sequence: CASSTGGQPQHF.